Below are 27 T cell receptor beta chains sequenced from a single sample in a study of vaccination and CD4 T cells after COVID-19. Their antigen targets remain unknown. Indicated time point: late sampling 161 to 241 days after vaccination in three convalescent patients. The sample's treatment: roughly 10-day PBMC culture with coronavirus spike peptide pools or control peptides (ViraFEST assay). The Oncomine TCR Beta short-read assay was what sequenced the DNA obtained from cultured CD4+ T cells. TCRdb called the PCR reads again in MiXCR, with one record for every CDR3 protein. The sample lists over 20,000 distinct CDR3 sequences; around 37% were seen once. The sample here was CD4+ T cells from blood, cultured in vitro, taken about 7 months after SARS-CoV-2 vaccination. These receptors came from a human donor who had recovered from COVID-19.

This chain connects TRBV20-1 to TRBJ2-5; 11 nucleotides align to TRBD2. The germline CDR1 and CDR2 sequences are DFQATT and SNEGSKA (reference sequence). V shed 0 bases, J shed 5 bases, and the junction held 11 bases outside the gene matches. This CDR3 contains 17 residues. The CDR3 coding sequence is TGCAGTGCTAGAGATCAACTAGCGGGAGTAGGCCGGGAGACCCAGTACTTC. This gives the protein CSARDQLAGVGRETQYF.

This chain uses TRBV28 with TRBJ2-5; 11 bases match TRBD2. CDR1 is MDHEN and CDR2 is SYDVKM in the germline V gene. V shed 6 bases and J 2 bases; nucleotides not matched to a gene: 14. The CDR3 loop spans 18 amino acids. The CDR3 nucleotides are TGTGCCAGCAGCCTTCCCCCGTACGTAGCGGGAGGGCAAGAGACCCAGTACTTC. Protein sequence: CASSLPPYVAGGQETQYF.

This clonotype was observed a few times. The rearrangement uses TRBV20-1 and TRBJ2-1; D unresolved. There are 16 residues in the CDR3. Germline V gene lookup returns CDR1 DFQATT and CDR2 SNEGSKA (reference sequence). V lost 0 bases, J lost 4 bases, and 16 bases lay in between. The DNA of the CDR3 is TGCAGTGCTAGAGATCCCGGACCGCTGGGATACAATGAGCAGTTCTTC. This encodes CSARDPGPLGYNEQFF.

This chain joins TRBV21-1 and TRBJ2-1; the DNA was not compared with TRBD2, the D call given in the table. TRBV21-1 is annotated as a pseudogene. This CDR3 contains 15 residues. This CDR3 is CASSKPGLADDEQFF. As DNA, the CDR3 is TGTGCCAGCAGCAAACCCGGACTAGCGGATGATGAGCAGTTCTTC.

The chain recombines TRBV19 with TRBJ2-6; 8 nucleotides align to TRBD1. Germline CDR1 and CDR2: LNHDA and SQIVND (reference sequence). Trimming cost V 3 bases and J 2 bases; bases outside gene matches: 3. CDR3 size: 16 residues. The CDR3 spells CASSIQGATGANVLTF. The CDR3 DNA reads TGTGCCAGTAGTATCCAGGGGGCAACTGGGGCCAACGTCCTGACTTTC.

The CDR3 coding sequence is TGTGCCAGCAGCTCAGACTGGTACGGACAGTACTTC. It is translated as CASSSDWYGQYF. V is TRBV6-6 and J is TRBJ2-7; no definite D call. Trimming cost V 6 bases and J 10 bases, with 16 bases left between them. This CDR3 is built from 12 residues. Germline CDR1 is MNHNY and CDR2 is SVGAGI (reference sequence).

This clonotype was counted between two and nine times. CDR3 sequence (DNA): TGTGCCAGCAGCCCACGCCGGGGAGAGACCCAGTACTTC. It is translated as CASSPRRGETQYF. The rearrangement links TRBV7-6 to TRBJ2-5; maybe TRBD2 (5 bases). Germline loops: CDR1 SGHVS, CDR2 FNYEAQ. CDR3 length: 13 amino acids. V was pared by 5 bases and J by 4 bases, with 11 bases between. The variable domain in full, with the rest retrieved from reference TRBV7-6 and TRBJ2-5, is GAGVSQSPRYKVTKRGQDVALRCDPISGHVSLYWYRQALGQGPEFLTYFNYEAQQDKSGLPNDRFSAERPEGSISTLTIQRTEQRDSAMYRCASSPRRGETQYFGPGTRLLVL.

This clonotype was found a few times. This rearrangement joins TRBV6-1 to TRBJ2-1; D call uncertain. Trimming took 4 bases from V and 9 from J, leaving 7 bases between them. Germline V lookup: CDR1 MNHNS, CDR2 SASEGT. The CDR3 sequence is 11 residues long. CDR3 bases: TGTGCCAGCAGTGGTGGAGTTGAGCAGTTCTTC. Translation: CASSGGVEQFF.

J is TRBJ1-2 and V is TRBV7-2; D unresolved. The CDR3 covers 14 residues. Looked up from germline, CDR1 is SGHTA and CDR2 is FQGNSA. V was shortened by 3 bases and J by 4 bases, with 12 bases between the two germline ends. CDR3 nucleotides: TGTGCCAGCAGCTTGATCTTCTTGGGCTATGGCTACACCTTC. It encodes CASSLIFLGYGYTF.

A remark on this clonotype: Sequence at one end of the junction differs from germline and may be a read error. The rearrangement uses TRBV7-2 and TRBJ2-3, with TRBD2 matching over 7 bases. This CDR3 has 14 residues. Germline V gene data show CDR1 as SGHTA and CDR2 as FQGNSA. As DNA, the CDR3 is TGTGCCGGCAGCTTAGTTTCTAGCGGAGATACGCAGTATTTT. It yields the protein CAGSLVSSGDTQYF.

As concerns this clonotype: Sequence at one end of the junction differs from germline and may be a read error. The rearrangement links TRBV20-1 to TRBJ2-5, with TRBD2 matching over 9 bases. Germline-derived CDR1 and CDR2 are DFQATT and SNEGSKA (reference sequence). There are 13 residues in the CDR3. The CDR3 DNA follows: TGCAGTGCAAGAGCGGGAGGAGGAGAGACCCAGTACTTC. This codes for CSARAGGGETQYF.

The genes are TRBV2 and TRBJ1-2; TRBD1 agrees at 9 bases. V shed 6 bases and J 6 bases; nucleotides not matched to a gene: 11. The germline CDR1 and CDR2 sequences are SNHLY and FYNNEI. CDR3 size: 15 residues. CDR3: CASRASGTGTNGYTF. The CDR3 nucleotides read TGTGCCAGCAGAGCCTCGGGGACAGGGACGAATGGCTACACCTTC.

The gene calls are TRBV6-1 and TRBJ1-1, with 7 bases matching TRBD1. The CDR3 is made up of 14 amino acids. Trimming at V came to 5 bases and at J to 4 bases, leaving 7 bases not matched to a gene. Germline CDR1 is MNHNS and CDR2 is SASEGT. The CDR3 region has the DNA TGTGCCAGCAGTCAGGAGGGGGCATTCACTGAAGCTTTCTTT. It is translated as CASSQEGAFTEAFF.

V is TRBV6-5 and J is TRBJ2-5; weak D call: TRBD1 (6 bases). The length of the CDR3 is 16 residues. V lost 0 bases and J lost 3, with 14 bases in between. Germline V gene data show CDR1 as MNHEY and CDR2 as SVGAGI. The CDR3 reads CASSYSRTVSKETQYF. DNA for the CDR3: TGTGCCAGCAGTTACTCGAGGACAGTCAGCAAAGAGACCCAGTACTTC.

The chain carries TRBV29-1 and TRBJ2-5, with 7 bases that match TRBD2. Per germline, CDR1 SQVTM and CDR2 ANQGSEA. This CDR3 contains 13 residues. Germline trimming cut 7 bases from V and 9 bases from J; bases unmatched to any gene: 14. The DNA of the CDR3 is TGCAGCGCTAGAGACGGACTAGTGGTCCCCCAGTACTTC. As protein: CSARDGLVVPQYF.

This chain connects TRBV18 to TRBJ1-1; D call uncertain. The CDR3 runs 14 residues. Germline CDR1 is KGHSH and CDR2 is LQKENI. The V and J ends lost 0 bases and 2 bases respectively, with 7 bases between them. DNA for the CDR3: TGTGCCAGCTCACCACCCTCGGTTAACACTGAAGCTTTCTTT. It translates to CASSPPSVNTEAFF. The whole variable domain, remainder taken from reference TRBV18 and TRBJ1-1, is NAGVMQNPRHLVRRRGQEARLRCSPMKGHSHVYWYRQLPEEGLKFMVYLQKENIIDESGMPKERFSAEFPKEGPSILRIQQVVRGDSAAYFCASSPPSVNTEAFFGQGTRLTVV.

V and J are TRBV6-5 and TRBJ1-2, with D uncertain. Per germline, CDR1 MNHEY and CDR2 SVGAGI. There are 15 residues in the CDR3. Between the trimmed V and J ends, which lost 0 bases and 2 bases, there was a span of 10 bases. The CDR3 coding sequence is TGTGCCAGCAGTTACTCCCGGGTGGTGAACTATGGCTACACCTTC. Translated, it gives CASSYSRVVNYGYTF.

The DNA of the CDR3 is TGCGCCAGCAGCCAAGATTTCGAGACCCAGTACTTC. It is translated as CASSQDFETQYF. V is TRBV4-1 and J is TRBJ2-5; D gene unclear. In germline, CDR1 is MGHRA, CDR2 YSYEKL. The CDR3 extends over 12 amino acids. V lost 0 bases to trimming and J lost 5 bases, with 4 bases between them.

The chain is built from TRBV15 and TRBJ2-5; TRBD1 aligns across 9 bases. Per germline, CDR1 LNHNV and CDR2 YYDKDF (reference sequence). The CDR3 length is 13 residues. After removal of 4 bases from V and 4 bases from J, the junction contained 1 base not matched to a gene. The CDR3 DNA is TGTGCCACCAGCATGGGACAGGGAGAGACCCAGTACTTC. Translation: CATSMGQGETQYF.

This chain uses TRBV20-1 with TRBJ2-1, with TRBD2 matching 11 bases. This CDR3 is 15 amino acids long. Germline CDR1 reads DFQATT; CDR2 reads SNEGSKA (reference sequence). The V segment lost 0 bases and the J segment 8 bases; nucleotides outside the gene matches: 6. In DNA, the CDR3 is TGCAGTGCTAGAGATCCCACTAGCGGGAGAGATGAGCAGTTCTTC. Encoded protein: CSARDPTSGRDEQFF.

The chain links TRBV28 to TRBJ2-3; TRBD2 agrees at 12 bases. With 5 bases clipped from V and 5 bases from J, the junction kept 11 bases outside the gene matches. Germline V lookup: CDR1 MDHEN, CDR2 SYDVKM. CDR3 length: 17 residues. CDR3 protein: CASSISGTSGSRDTQYF. CDR3 sequence (DNA): TGTGCCAGCAGTATTTCCGGGACTAGCGGGTCTCGAGATACGCAGTATTTT. Complete variable domain (other parts from reference TRBV28 and TRBJ2-3): DVKVTQSSRYLVKRTGEKVFLECVQDMDHENMFWYRQDPGLGLRLIYFSYDVKMKEKGDIPEGYSVSREKKERFSLILESASTNQTSMYLCASSISGTSGSRDTQYFGPGTRLTVL.

CDR3 protein: CASSHRGPEQYF. CDR3 nucleotide sequence: TGTGCCAGCAGCCACAGGGGTCCCGAGCAGTACTTC. This chain uses TRBV7-2 with TRBJ2-7; TRBD1 matches 7 bases. V lost 5 bases to trimming and J lost 6 bases; unmatched junction nucleotides: 4. There are 12 residues in the CDR3. Looked up from germline, CDR1 is SGHTA and CDR2 is FQGNSA.

This sequence joins TRBV21-1 and TRBJ2-5; the tabulated D call, TRBD2, remains unverified against the DNA. TRBV21-1 is deemed a pseudogene. The CDR3 runs to 14 residues. For the CDR3, the DNA is TGTGCCAGCAGCGGTGAGCCCTCTAAAGAGACCCAGTACTTC. Translating gives CASSGEPSKETQYF.

In its sample, this clonotype was seen a few times. V is TRBV20-1 and J is TRBJ2-3, with 11 bases matching TRBD2. The junction had 11 bases not matched to a gene; V was cut back by 2 bases and J by 4 bases. The CDR3 covers 17 residues. Germline CDR1 is DFQATT and CDR2 is SNEGSKA (reference sequence). DNA for the CDR3: TGCAGTGCTAGAACTAGCGGGAGTACTAGGGTCGCAGATACGCAGTATTTT. This translates into CSARTSGSTRVADTQYF.

This clonotype was found once. The chain joins TRBV4-2 to TRBJ2-7; TRBD2 aligns across 9 bases. With 5 bases clipped from V and 8 bases from J, the junction kept 10 bases outside the gene matches. The length of the CDR3 is 14 residues. Germline CDR1 LGHNA, CDR2 YNFKEQ. CDR3 loop: CASSSLASGTQQYF. The CDR3 DNA sequence: TGTGCCAGCAGCTCCCTGGCTAGCGGGACCCAGCAGTACTTC.

The J gene is TRBJ1-6, the V gene TRBV6-5, with D possibly matching TRBD1 (5 bases). This CDR3 has 15 amino acids. Deletions cut 0 bases from V and 7 bases from J, with 10 bases between. Looked up from germline, CDR1 is MNHEY and CDR2 is SVGAGI. The CDR3 protein is CASSYSRDGNSPLHF. In DNA form, the CDR3 reads TGTGCCAGCAGTTACTCGCGGGACGGAAATTCACCCCTCCACTTT.

V and J are TRBV20-1 and TRBJ2-7; TRBD1 or TRBD2 may be the D gene (5 bases each). The CDR3 is made up of 13 amino acids. Trimming shortened V by 3 bases and J by 5 bases, and 14 bases separated the two germline ends. CDR1 is DFQATT, CDR2 SNEGSKA, per germline (reference sequence). DNA for the CDR3: TGCAGTGCTAGTTATACTAGGGGCCACGAGCAGTACTTC. It yields the protein CSASYTRGHEQYF.